This TCR beta chain was sequenced during a study of blood T cell repertoires in COVID-19. The overall study: From the United States, Italy and Spain came samples of acute and convalescent COVID-19. PBMCs, B-cell-depleted T cells, or T cells provided the cDNA or gDNA that made up the material.

The germline V gene encodes CDR1 SEHNR and CDR2 FQNEAQ (reference sequence). The length of the CDR3 is 13 residues. V shed 7 bases, J shed 1 base, and the junction held 4 bases outside the gene matches. Original processing notes: Counts of nucleated cells, estimated from reference gene primer amplification, were obtained. Assay: immunoSEQ multiplex PCR; the TCRdb copy retains only in-frame clones and omits some. Clone size and V and J calls were adopted from that table, with D and trimming inferred from the DNA. The table has around 260,000 clones, around 82% seen once. The chain combines TRBV7-9 with TRBJ2-7; TRBD2 aligns across 7 bases. Specimen: peripheral blood. The source is a woman in her 50s who had recovered from COVID-19. This CDR3 is CASTRGESYEQYF. The DNA of the CDR3 is TGTGCCAGCACCCGGGGGGAATCCTACGAGCAGTACTTC.